These T cell receptor beta chains were read from a single sample in a study of T cells in Graves' hyperthyroidism and ophthalmopathy. Each CDR3 protein gets one entry after TCRdb re-called the multiplex PCR reads with MiXCR. The data contain approximately 740,000 distinct CDR3 sequences, roughly 15% of them seen just once; the ten biggest clones take up roughly 10%. The sample consisted of blood. The origin of the receptors is a young woman with Graves' hyperthyroidism. The conserved cysteine and the conserved F or W are not part of the CDR3 here. Fields, in order: D gene, clone size, V gene, J gene, CDR3 protein. The D gene is left open where the match is weak. Clone sizes are given selectively: once, few, many, or a class where the clone is expanded.

NA	many	TRBV24-1	TRBJ2-7	ATSDSGPVYEQY
TRBD1	many	TRBV12-3/TRBV12-4	TRBJ1-2	ASSVQGGNYGYT
NA	few	TRBV19	TRBJ2-2	ASNQRFNTGELF
NA	few	TRBV7-9	TRBJ2-3	ASSLGLGSETEKKDYQHPDTQY
NA	many	TRBV29-1	TRBJ1-2	SYLGGYGYT
TRBD2	many	TRBV11-1	TRBJ2-2	ASSSSGLAGEVGRTGELF
TRBD1	NA	TRBV7-2	TRBJ2-7	ASSLQGGRGRYEQY
NA	few	TRBV7-9	TRBJ1-1	ASSFLSLRFSFDTEAF
NA	many	TRBV12-3/TRBV12-4	TRBJ1-5	ASSRDRLGQPQH
NA	NA	TRBV20-1	TRBJ1-1	SANRFGAEAF
NA	NA	TRBV20-1	TRBJ2-3	SARVDSTDTQY
NA	NA	TRBV2	TRBJ1-5	ASRPGGAQPQH
NA	many	TRBV12-3/TRBV12-4	TRBJ2-7	ASSLGTENYEQY
NA	few	TRBV20-1	TRBJ1-5	SARATQGNQPQH
NA	NA	TRBV6-1	TRBJ1-5	ASSGGRGPDQPQH
NA	many	TRBV18	TRBJ2-7	ASSPGISYEQY
TRBD1	many	TRBV30	TRBJ2-5	AWSWTGSATQY
TRBD2	NA	TRBV27	TRBJ2-7	ASSILAGTLEQY
NA	many	TRBV4-1	TRBJ1-2	ASSQVGRVGYT
NA	NA	TRBV14	TRBJ1-1	ASSRRPIMEWANTEAF
NA	many	TRBV9	TRBJ1-1	ASSVAGTGTEAF
NA	NA	TRBV5-1	TRBJ1-4	ASKTGARTNEKLF
NA	many	TRBV20-1	TRBJ1-2	SAPRVRREEGYT